A few counts support the clone carrying this T cell receptor (beta chain). The sample is drawn from a study of Ad26.COV2.S vaccination and SARS-CoV-2 variants. Study context: The trial was COV1001 and the donor's arm was Ad26.COV2.S.

The method was immunoSEQ multiplex PCR; TCRdb's version includes in-frame clones alone and lacks a portion of them. The data show hundreds of thousands of clones, roughly 84% seen once. With 3 bases clipped from V and 0 bases from J, the junction kept 6 bases outside the gene matches. Germline CDR1 MGHRA, CDR2 YSYEKL. The CDR3 contains 16 residues. This sample's treatment: 15 to 20 received Ad26.COV2.S at low or high dose, single or two shots; about five received placebo; per-sample allocation not given. Specimens were obtained on day 63 following the first vaccine or placebo injection. Expression of Wuhan-strain SARS-CoV-2 spike came from the Ad26 vector that formed the vaccine.

This TCR was sampled from a person aged 18 to 59 who received the Ad26.COV2.S COVID-19 vaccine or a placebo. Sample: peripheral blood, taken in a trial of Ad26.COV2.S vaccine versus placebo. The chain combines TRBV4-1 with TRBJ2-7; 9 nucleotides line up with TRBD2. The DNA of the CDR3 is TGCGCCAGCAGCCATTGGACTAGCGCGTTCTCCTACGAGCAGTACTTC. It yields the protein CASSHWTSAFSYEQYF.